A selection of T cell receptor beta chains follows, all from one sample in a study of CD8+ T cells in alopecia areata. TCRdb keeps only in-frame clones here, not all; method: immunoSEQ multiplex PCR. Among about 190,000 clones listed, roughly 61% were seen once. The material sequenced was CD8+ T cells sorted from blood, taken at week 24, from a patient treated with tofacitinib. The receptors derive from a human donor with alopecia areata. CDR3s include the opening cysteine and the closing phenylalanine or tryptophan. The D gene is left open where the match is weak. Clone size appears in some rows only: once, few, many, or a class for an expanded clone.

clone_size: once
j_call: TRBJ1-1
v_call: TRBV5-1
d_call: -
cdr3_aa: CASSLAVTSNTEAFF
cdr3_nt: TGCGCCAGCAGCTTGGCCGTGACATCGAACACTGAAGCTTTCTTT

clone_size: -
j_call: TRBJ1-6
v_call: TRBV2
d_call: TRBD1
cdr3_aa: CASSDSGGSYNSPLHF
cdr3_nt: TGTGCCAGCAGTGATTCAGGGGGCTCCTATAATTCACCCCTCCACTTT

clone_size: -
j_call: TRBJ1-1
v_call: TRBV9
d_call: TRBD1
cdr3_aa: CASSVGDRSTEAFF
cdr3_nt: TGTGCCAGCAGCGTAGGGGACAGGAGCACTGAAGCTTTCTTT

clone_size: -
j_call: TRBJ1-2
v_call: TRBV30
d_call: TRBD1
cdr3_aa: CAWRETGNGYTF
cdr3_nt: TGTGCCTGGAGAGAGACAGGGAACGGCTACACCTTC

clone_size: -
j_call: TRBJ2-1
v_call: TRBV9
d_call: -
cdr3_aa: CASRDNSYNEQFF
cdr3_nt: TGTGCCAGCCGGGACAACTCCTACAATGAGCAGTTCTTC

clone_size: -
j_call: TRBJ1-1
v_call: TRBV4-1
d_call: -
cdr3_aa: CASSSRQDGLVNTEAFF
cdr3_nt: TGCGCCAGCAGCTCTCGACAGGACGGCCTCGTGAACACTGAAGCTTTCTTT

clone_size: -
j_call: TRBJ2-2
v_call: TRBV5-1
d_call: -
cdr3_aa: CASSFTGELFF
cdr3_nt: TGCGCCAGCAGCTTTACCGGGGAGCTGTTTTTT

clone_size: -
j_call: TRBJ2-1
v_call: TRBV7-9
d_call: TRBD2
cdr3_aa: CASSHTGLNNEQFF
cdr3_nt: TGTGCCAGCAGCCATACGGGACTAAACAATGAGCAGTTCTTC

clone_size: -
j_call: TRBJ1-2
v_call: TRBV29-1
d_call: -
cdr3_aa: CSVETRDGYTF
cdr3_nt: TGCAGCGTTGAAACTCGTGATGGCTACACCTTC

clone_size: -
j_call: TRBJ1-2
v_call: TRBV6-5
d_call: TRBD1
cdr3_aa: CASIPGTGDGYTF
cdr3_nt: TGTGCCAGCATCCCCGGGACAGGGGATGGCTACACCTTC

clone_size: -
j_call: TRBJ2-1
v_call: TRBV30
d_call: -
cdr3_aa: CAWRVSGEQFF
cdr3_nt: TGTGCCTGGAGGGTCTCGGGTGAGCAGTTCTTC

clone_size: -
j_call: TRBJ2-6
v_call: TRBV13
d_call: -
cdr3_aa: CASSLGRSSSGANVLTF
cdr3_nt: TGTGCCAGCAGCTTAGGCCGCTCAAGCTCTGGGGCCAACGTCCTGACTTTC

clone_size: few
j_call: TRBJ1-2
v_call: TRBV14
d_call: -
cdr3_aa: CASSQGGSYGYTF
cdr3_nt: TGTGCCAGCAGCCAAGGGGGCAGCTATGGCTACACCTTC

clone_size: -
j_call: TRBJ2-1
v_call: TRBV7-6
d_call: TRBD1
cdr3_aa: CASSRGTGSNEQFF
cdr3_nt: TGTGCCAGCAGCCGCGGGACAGGGTCCAATGAGCAGTTCTTC

clone_size: -
j_call: TRBJ2-1
v_call: TRBV5-1
d_call: TRBD1
cdr3_aa: CASSPRTGGHHRFF
cdr3_nt: TGCGCCAGCAGCCCCAGGACAGGGGGCCACCATCGGTTCTTC

clone_size: -
j_call: TRBJ1-2
v_call: TRBV20-1
d_call: -
cdr3_aa: CSARNSLGYTF
cdr3_nt: TGCAGTGCTAGAAATTCTTTAGGCTACACCTTC

clone_size: once
j_call: TRBJ2-1
v_call: TRBV9
d_call: TRBD1
cdr3_aa: CASSATTGQGAYEQFF
cdr3_nt: TGTGCCAGCAGCGCGACCACCGGACAGGGTGCATATGAGCAGTTCTTC

clone_size: few
j_call: TRBJ1-6
v_call: TRBV27
d_call: -
cdr3_aa: CASSSEGTRNSPLHF
cdr3_nt: TGTGCCAGCAGTTCCGAGGGGACCCGAAATTCACCCCTCCACTTT

clone_size: -
j_call: TRBJ2-3
v_call: TRBV25-1
d_call: -
cdr3_aa: CASSIGGDTQYF
cdr3_nt: TGTGCCAGCAGCATAGGGGGAGATACGCAGTATTTT

clone_size: -
j_call: TRBJ1-1
v_call: TRBV7-8
d_call: -
cdr3_aa: CASSLSWPQVTEAFF
cdr3_nt: TGTGCCAGCAGCTTATCCTGGCCGCAGGTCACTGAAGCTTTCTTT

clone_size: -
j_call: TRBJ2-1
v_call: TRBV5-1
d_call: -
cdr3_aa: CASSTEGNEQFF
cdr3_nt: TGCGCCAGCAGCACGGAGGGGAATGAGCAGTTCTTC

clone_size: -
j_call: TRBJ2-3
v_call: TRBV7-9
d_call: -
cdr3_aa: CASSPGVRCTQYF
cdr3_nt: TGTGCCAGCAGCCCAGGTGTACGTTGTACGCAGTATTTT

clone_size: -
j_call: TRBJ2-5
v_call: TRBV15
d_call: TRBD1
cdr3_aa: CATSTPNRGFQETQYF
cdr3_nt: TGTGCCACCAGCACCCCGAACAGGGGGTTCCAAGAGACCCAGTACTTC

clone_size: -
j_call: TRBJ1-2
v_call: TRBV7-9
d_call: -
cdr3_aa: CASSLQEIYGYTF
cdr3_nt: TGTGCCAGCAGCTTACAGGAAATCTATGGCTACACCTTC

clone_size: -
j_call: TRBJ1-1
v_call: TRBV29-1
d_call: -
cdr3_aa: CSVEDRASNTEAFF
cdr3_nt: TGCAGCGTTGAAGATCGAGCCTCGAACACTGAAGCTTTCTTT

clone_size: -
j_call: TRBJ2-7
v_call: TRBV27
d_call: TRBD1
cdr3_aa: CASSFYPPGQEYEQYF
cdr3_nt: TGTGCCAGCAGTTTCTACCCTCCGGGACAGGAGTACGAGCAGTACTTC

clone_size: -
j_call: TRBJ2-5
v_call: TRBV2
d_call: -
cdr3_aa: CASSAWDQETQYF
cdr3_nt: TGTGCCAGCAGTGCCTGGGATCAAGAGACCCAGTACTTC

clone_size: -
j_call: TRBJ2-2
v_call: TRBV29-1
d_call: -
cdr3_aa: CSVEIPNTGELFF
cdr3_nt: TGCAGCGTTGAAATACCGAACACCGGGGAGCTGTTTTTT

clone_size: once
j_call: TRBJ2-3
v_call: TRBV5-1
d_call: -
cdr3_aa: CASDPGDSTDTQYF
cdr3_nt: TGCGCCAGCGACCCGGGAGATAGCACAGATACGCAGTATTTT

clone_size: -
j_call: TRBJ2-5
v_call: TRBV5-6
d_call: -
cdr3_aa: CASSLGASWETQYF
cdr3_nt: TGTGCCAGCAGCTTGGGAGCTAGCTGGGAGACCCAGTACTTC

clone_size: few
j_call: TRBJ2-3
v_call: TRBV19
d_call: -
cdr3_aa: CASTGQGMHTQYF
cdr3_nt: TGTGCCAGTACGGGGCAGGGCATGCATACGCAGTATTTT

clone_size: once
j_call: TRBJ2-7
v_call: TRBV25-1
d_call: -
cdr3_aa: CASSENRLNREQYF
cdr3_nt: TGTGCCAGCAGTGAGAATAGGTTGAACAGGGAGCAGTACTTC

clone_size: -
j_call: TRBJ1-2
v_call: TRBV11-3
d_call: -
cdr3_aa: CASSPNPTAYGYTF
cdr3_nt: TGTGCCAGCAGCCCTAATCCGACGGCCTATGGCTACACCTTC

clone_size: -
j_call: TRBJ1-1
v_call: TRBV7-9
d_call: -
cdr3_aa: CAGERVGTEAFF
cdr3_nt: TGTGCCGGGGAGAGGGTGGGCACTGAAGCTTTCTTT

clone_size: once
j_call: TRBJ2-1
v_call: TRBV10-3
d_call: -
cdr3_aa: CAISERGLYNEQFF
cdr3_nt: TGTGCCATCAGTGAGAGGGGACTCTACAATGAGCAGTTCTTC

clone_size: -
j_call: TRBJ1-4
v_call: TRBV4-1
d_call: -
cdr3_aa: CASSQEWPAYEKLFF
cdr3_nt: TGCGCCAGCAGCCAAGAATGGCCAGCCTATGAAAAACTGTTTTTT

clone_size: -
j_call: TRBJ1-2
v_call: TRBV14
d_call: -
cdr3_aa: CASSQGGVLGYTF
cdr3_nt: TGTGCCAGCAGCCAAGGAGGGGTGCTTGGCTACACCTTC

clone_size: -
j_call: TRBJ2-5
v_call: TRBV30
d_call: -
cdr3_aa: CAWSVGRGEKETQYF
cdr3_nt: TGTGCCTGGAGTGTGGGCAGGGGAGAGAAAGAGACCCAGTACTTC